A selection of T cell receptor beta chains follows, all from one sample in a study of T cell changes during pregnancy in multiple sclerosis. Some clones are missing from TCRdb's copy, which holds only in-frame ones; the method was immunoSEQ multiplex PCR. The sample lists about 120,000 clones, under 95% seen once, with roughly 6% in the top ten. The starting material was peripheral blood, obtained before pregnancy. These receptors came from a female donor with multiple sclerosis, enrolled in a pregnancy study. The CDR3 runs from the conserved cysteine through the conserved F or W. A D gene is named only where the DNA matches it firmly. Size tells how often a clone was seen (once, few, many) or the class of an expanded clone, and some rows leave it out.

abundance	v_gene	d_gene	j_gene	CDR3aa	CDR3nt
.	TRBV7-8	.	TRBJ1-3	CASSLETTASGNTIYF	TGTGCCAGCAGCTTAGAAACGACAGCCTCTGGAAACACCATATATTTT
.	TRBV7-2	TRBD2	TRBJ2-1	CASSSAGGLIGNEQFF	TGTGCCAGCAGCTCCGCGGGGGGACTAATCGGCAATGAGCAGTTCTTC
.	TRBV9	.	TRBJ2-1	CASGSGEQFF	TGTGCCTCAGGGTCGGGTGAGCAGTTCTTC
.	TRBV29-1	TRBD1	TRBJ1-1	CSVEVTGGTEAFF	TGCAGCGTTGAAGTTACAGGGGGCACTGAAGCTTTCTTT
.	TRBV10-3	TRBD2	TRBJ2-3	CATIASGTSTDTQYF	TGTGCCACAATCGCGAGCGGGACTAGCACAGATACGCAGTATTTT
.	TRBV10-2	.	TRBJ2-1	CASSYTGTNGEQFF	TGCGCCAGCAGTTATACAGGGACCAACGGTGAGCAGTTCTTC
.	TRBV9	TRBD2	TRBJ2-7	CASSVGTGGSYEQYF	TGTGCCAGCAGCGTAGGGACGGGAGGCTCCTACGAGCAGTACTTC
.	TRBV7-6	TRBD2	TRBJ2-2	CASSLVPSGMGGELFF	TGTGCCAGCAGCTTAGTCCCTAGCGGGATGGGCGGGGAGCTGTTTTTT
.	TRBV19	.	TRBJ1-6	CASGGAGSPLHF	TGTGCCAGCGGGGGGGCGGGTTCACCCCTCCACTTT
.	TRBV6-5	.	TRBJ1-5	CASSYGRGSNQPQHF	TGTGCCAGCAGTTACGGGAGGGGGAGCAATCAGCCCCAGCATTTT
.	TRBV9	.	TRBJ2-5	CASSVEGRAIETQYF	TGTGCCAGCAGCGTAGAGGGCAGGGCGATAGAGACCCAGTACTTC
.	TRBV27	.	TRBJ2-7	CASRRSISYEQYF	TGTGCCAGCCGCCGCTCAATCTCCTACGAGCAGTACTTC
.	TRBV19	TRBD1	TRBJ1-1	CASDESGQINTEAFF	TGTGCCAGCGACGAATCGGGACAGATAAACACTGAAGCTTTCTTT
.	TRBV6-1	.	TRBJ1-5	CATYPFGPARQPQHF	TGTGCCACCTACCCCTTCGGCCCAGCGCGTCAGCCCCAGCATTTT
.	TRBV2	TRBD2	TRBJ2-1	CASTQITSAPNEQFF	TGTGCCAGCACGCAAATAACTAGCGCCCCCAATGAGCAGTTCTTC
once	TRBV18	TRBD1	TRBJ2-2	CASSPSGTGQVNTGELFF	TGTGCCAGCTCACCATCGGGAACGGGACAGGTTAACACCGGGGAGCTGTTTTTT
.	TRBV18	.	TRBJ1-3	CASSQSGARIPGNTIYF	TGTGCCAGCTCACAGTCAGGGGCCCGAATACCTGGAAACACCATATATTTT
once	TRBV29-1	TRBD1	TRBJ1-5	CSASTGIENQPQHF	TGCAGCGCATCGACAGGGATTGAGAATCAGCCCCAGCATTTT
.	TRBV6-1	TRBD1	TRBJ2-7	CASSAPTGGTGSYEQYF	TGTGCCAGCAGTGCTCCCACCGGTGGGACAGGGTCCTACGAGCAGTACTTC
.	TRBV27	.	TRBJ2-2	CASSLRETGNTGELFF	TGTGCCAGCAGTTTGAGAGAGACAGGGAACACCGGGGAGCTGTTTTTT
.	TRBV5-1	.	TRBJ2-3	CASSLGGADTQYF	TGCGCCAGCAGCTTGGGGGGGGCAGATACGCAGTATTTT
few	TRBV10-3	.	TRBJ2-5	CAISLTGQETQYF	TGTGCCATCAGTTTGACAGGCCAAGAGACCCAGTACTTC
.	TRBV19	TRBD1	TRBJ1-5	CASSATGGAGQPQHF	TGTGCCAGTAGTGCAACAGGGGGCGCGGGGCAGCCCCAGCATTTT
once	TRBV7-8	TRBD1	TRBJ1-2	CASSSSGQGAAGYTF	TGTGCCAGCAGCAGTTCAGGGCAGGGGGCTGCTGGCTACACCTTC
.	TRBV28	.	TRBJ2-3	CASSLQQRGVKYF	TGTGCCAGCAGCCTCCAACAAAGGGGCGTCAAGTATTTT
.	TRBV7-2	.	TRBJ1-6	CASSLAREVNSPLHF	TGTGCCAGCAGCTTAGCAAGGGAGGTAAACTCACCCCTCCACTTT
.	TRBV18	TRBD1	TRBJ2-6	CASSITGGAGANVLTF	TGTGCCAGCTCAATCACAGGGGGCGCTGGGGCCAACGTCCTGACTTTC
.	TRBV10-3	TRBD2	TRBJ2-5	CAIGGRAGETQYF	TGTGCCATCGGCGGGAGGGCAGGGGAGACCCAGTACTTC
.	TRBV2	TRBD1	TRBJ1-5	CASSGVGTGVQPQHF	TGTGCCAGCAGTGGTGTTGGGACAGGGGTCCAGCCCCAGCATTTT
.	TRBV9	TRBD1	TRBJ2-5	CASSAFSGTGWVETQYF	TGTGCCAGCAGCGCCTTTTCGGGGACAGGGTGGGTAGAGACCCAGTACTTC
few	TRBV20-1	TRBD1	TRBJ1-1	CSADRGTEAFF	TGCAGTGCAGACAGGGGCACTGAAGCTTTCTTT
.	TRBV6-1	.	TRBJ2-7	CASSEAASSYEQYF	TGTGCCAGCAGTGAAGCGGCCAGCTCCTACGAGCAGTACTTC
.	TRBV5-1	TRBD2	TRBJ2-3	CASSLAGGSGDTQYF	TGCGCCAGCAGCTTGGCTGGCGGGAGTGGGGATACGCAGTATTTT
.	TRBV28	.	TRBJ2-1	CARPYHNEQFF	TGTGCCAGGCCCTATCACAATGAGCAGTTCTTC
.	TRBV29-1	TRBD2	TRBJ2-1	CSHCSGTSGRRAFF	TGCAGCCACTGCTCCGGGACTAGCGGGAGACGCGCGTTCTTC
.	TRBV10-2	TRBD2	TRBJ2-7	CASSQSQGLAGGQDEQYF	TGCGCCAGCAGTCAGTCGCAAGGGCTAGCGGGAGGGCAGGACGAGCAGTACTTC
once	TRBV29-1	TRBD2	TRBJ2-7	CSVARSGGAYEQYF	TGCAGCGTTGCCCGTAGCGGGGGGGCCTACGAGCAGTACTTC
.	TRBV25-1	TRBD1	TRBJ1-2	CASSVAGGPPNYGYTF	TGTGCCAGCAGTGTGGCAGGGGGACCTCCTAACTATGGCTACACCTTC
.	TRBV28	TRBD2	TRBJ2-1	CASSPGLAGPSSYNEQFF	TGTGCCAGCAGCCCGGGACTAGCGGGACCGAGCTCCTACAATGAGCAGTTCTTC
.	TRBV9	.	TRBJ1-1	CASSKTGTEAFF	TGTGCCAGCAGCAAGACAGGAACTGAAGCTTTCTTT
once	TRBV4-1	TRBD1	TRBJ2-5	CASSQNPGQIRETQYF	TGCGCCAGCAGCCAGAACCCGGGACAGATAAGAGAGACCCAGTACTTC
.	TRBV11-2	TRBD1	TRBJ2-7	CASTYGTGRNEQYF	TGTGCCAGCACCTACGGGACAGGGCGGAACGAGCAGTACTTC
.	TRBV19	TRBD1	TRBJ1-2	CASSWKTGEAYGYTF	TGTGCCAGTAGTTGGAAGACAGGGGAGGCCTATGGCTACACCTTC
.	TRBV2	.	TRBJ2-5	CASSTDRSYQETQYF	TGTGCCAGCAGTACTGACAGGTCGTACCAAGAGACCCAGTACTTC
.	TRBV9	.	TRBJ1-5	CASSVAGEGNQPQHF	TGTGCCAGCAGCGTAGCGGGGGAGGGCAATCAGCCCCAGCATTTT
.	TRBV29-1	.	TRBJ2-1	CSVERQGNEQFF	TGCAGCGTTGAAAGGCAGGGCAATGAGCAGTTCTTC
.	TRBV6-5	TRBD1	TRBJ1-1	CASSSGTGVTEAFF	TGTGCCAGCAGTTCCGGGACAGGGGTCACTGAAGCTTTCTTT
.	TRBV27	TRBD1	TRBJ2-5	CASRRTGSWEETQYF	TGTGCCAGCAGGAGGACAGGGTCCTGGGAAGAGACCCAGTACTTC